Listed below are T cell receptor beta chains from one sample, sequenced in a study of cytomegalovirus exposure and HLA in healthy donors. Sequencing used immunoSEQ multiplex PCR; TCRdb keeps in-frame clones, though not all of them. Among some 45,000 clones, roughly 90% were seen once, and the ten largest hold 5% to 6%. The source material was PBMCs. These TCRs come from a man aged 18 to 29 in good health and CMV-seronegative. Each CDR3 is given with its conserved first and last residue. A D gene is named only where the DNA matches it firmly. Only some rows state a clone size, as once, few, many or a class for expanded clones.

j_call clone_size d_call v_call cdr3_aa
TRBJ1-5 . . TRBV25-1 CASSELQVNQPQHF
TRBJ2-7 . . TRBV4-1 CASSREAPYEQYF
TRBJ1-2 . TRBD1 TRBV5-6 CASSQQGQGDYGYTF
TRBJ1-1 . . TRBV29-1 CSGGWGDTEAFF
TRBJ1-4 . TRBD1 TRBV5-4 CASSQQGGSNEKLFF
TRBJ2-7 . TRBD2 TRBV13 CASSQLAGLSLYEQYF
TRBJ1-5 . TRBD1 TRBV28 CASSSSTGLSNQPQHF
TRBJ2-1 . . TRBV29-1 CSVALSSYNEQFF
TRBJ2-5 . . TRBV19 CASSPSWGVLETQYF
TRBJ2-5 . TRBD2 TRBV4-2 CASSQFKQRGGHETQYF
TRBJ1-1 . . TRBV4-1 CASSQEPTQMNTEAFF
TRBJ2-7 . TRBD2 TRBV2 CASSEGLGDSGTTYEQYF
TRBJ2-3 . TRBD2 TRBV4-2 CASSQRGLANTQYF
TRBJ1-6 . . TRBV15 CATSRDKYRDSPLHF
TRBJ2-1 few . TRBV9 CASSALSLSYNEQFF
TRBJ1-2 . . TRBV6-5 CASSFLPRLDIDGYTF
TRBJ2-2 . . TRBV19 CASSIMGHPNTGELFF
TRBJ2-2 . TRBD1 TRBV19 CASGQGKNTGELFF
TRBJ2-2 . . TRBV11-3 CASSLEGGTGELFF
TRBJ2-7 few TRBD2 TRBV6-1 CASSEWKLAGGLYEQYF
TRBJ2-1 . TRBD2 TRBV5-1 CASSSTSGRAGNEQFF
TRBJ2-7 . . TRBV11-2 CASSSLGDSSYEQYF
TRBJ2-3 . . TRBV6-6 CASSFPPRDTQYF
TRBJ2-1 . . TRBV7-3 CASSLRDGAGYNEQFF